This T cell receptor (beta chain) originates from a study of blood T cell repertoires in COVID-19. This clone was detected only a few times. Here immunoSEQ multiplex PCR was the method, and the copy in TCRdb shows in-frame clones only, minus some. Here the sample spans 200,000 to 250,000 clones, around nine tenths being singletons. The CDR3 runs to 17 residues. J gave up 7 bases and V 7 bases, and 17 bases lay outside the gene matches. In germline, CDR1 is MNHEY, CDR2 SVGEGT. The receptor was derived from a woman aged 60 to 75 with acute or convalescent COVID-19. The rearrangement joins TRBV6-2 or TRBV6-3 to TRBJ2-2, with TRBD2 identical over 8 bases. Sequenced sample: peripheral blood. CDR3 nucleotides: TGTGCCAGCACCCCCCACGGGGGGGCCGGTCAAAGCGGGGAGCTGTTTTTT. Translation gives CASTPHGGAGQSGELFF.